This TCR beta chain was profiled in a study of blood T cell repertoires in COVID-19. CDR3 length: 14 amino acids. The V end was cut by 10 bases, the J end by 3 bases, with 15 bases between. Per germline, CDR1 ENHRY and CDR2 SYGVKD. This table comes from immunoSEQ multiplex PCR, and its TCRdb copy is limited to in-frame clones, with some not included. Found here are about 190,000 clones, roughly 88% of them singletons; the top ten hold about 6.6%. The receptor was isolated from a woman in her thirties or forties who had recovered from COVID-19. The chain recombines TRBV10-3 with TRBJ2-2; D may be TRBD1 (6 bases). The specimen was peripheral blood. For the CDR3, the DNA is TGTGCCACAACAGGGATCGTGGACACCGGGGAGCTGTTTTTT. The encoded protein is CATTGIVDTGELFF.